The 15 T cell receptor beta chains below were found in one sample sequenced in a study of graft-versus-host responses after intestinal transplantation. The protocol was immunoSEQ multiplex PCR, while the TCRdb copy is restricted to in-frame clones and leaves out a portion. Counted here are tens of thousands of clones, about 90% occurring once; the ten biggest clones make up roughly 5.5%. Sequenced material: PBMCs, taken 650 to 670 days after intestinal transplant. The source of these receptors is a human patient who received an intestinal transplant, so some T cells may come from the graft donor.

CDR3 protein: CASSPTAANTEAFF. Here the CDR3 DNA reads TGTGCCAGCTCACCTACGGCAGCGAACACTGAAGCTTTCTTT. The genes are TRBV18 and TRBJ1-1; no firm D call. The CDR3 loop spans 14 amino acids. The V gene's germline CDR1 is KGHSH and CDR2 LQKENI. V lost 3 bases and J lost 1, with 9 bases in between.

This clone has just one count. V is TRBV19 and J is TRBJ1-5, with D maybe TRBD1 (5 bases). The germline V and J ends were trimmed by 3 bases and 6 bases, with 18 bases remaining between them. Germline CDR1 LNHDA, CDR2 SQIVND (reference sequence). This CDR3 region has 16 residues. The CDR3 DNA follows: TGTGCCAGTAGTATTCTCGGGGAGATTGGGGGTCAGCCCCAGCATTTT. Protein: CASSILGEIGGQPQHF.

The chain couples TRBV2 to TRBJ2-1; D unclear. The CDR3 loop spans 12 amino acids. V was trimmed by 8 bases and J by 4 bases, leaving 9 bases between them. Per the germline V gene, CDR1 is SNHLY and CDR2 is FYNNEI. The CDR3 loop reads CASVERYNEQFF. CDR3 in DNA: TGTGCCAGCGTTGAGAGGTACAATGAGCAGTTCTTC. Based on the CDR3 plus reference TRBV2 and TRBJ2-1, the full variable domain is EPEVTQTPSHQVTQMGQEVILRCVPISNHLYFYWYRQILGQKVEFLVSFYNNEISEKSEIFDDQFSVERPDGSNFTLKIRSTKLEDSAMYFCASVERYNEQFFGPGTRLTVL.

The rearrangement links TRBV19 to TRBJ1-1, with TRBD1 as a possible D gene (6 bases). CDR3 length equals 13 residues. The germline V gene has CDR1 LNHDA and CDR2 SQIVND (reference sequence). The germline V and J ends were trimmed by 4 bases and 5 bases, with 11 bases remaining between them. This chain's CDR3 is CASSNREGTEAFF. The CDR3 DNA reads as TGTGCCAGTAGTAACAGGGAGGGAACTGAAGCTTTCTTT.

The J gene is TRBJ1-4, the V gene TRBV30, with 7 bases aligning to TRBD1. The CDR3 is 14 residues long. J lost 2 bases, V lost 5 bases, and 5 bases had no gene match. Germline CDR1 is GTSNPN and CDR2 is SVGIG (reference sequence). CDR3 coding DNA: TGTGCCTGGCGCAACAGGGGTACTAATGAAAAACTGTTTTTT. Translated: CAWRNRGTNEKLFF.

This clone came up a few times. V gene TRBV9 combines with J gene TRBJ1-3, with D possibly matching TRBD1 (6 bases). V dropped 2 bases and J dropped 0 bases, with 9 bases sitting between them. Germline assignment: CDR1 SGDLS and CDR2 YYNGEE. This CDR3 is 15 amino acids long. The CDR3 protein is CASSVGHISGNTIYF. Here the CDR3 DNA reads TGTGCCAGCAGCGTGGGACATATCTCTGGAAACACCATATATTTT.

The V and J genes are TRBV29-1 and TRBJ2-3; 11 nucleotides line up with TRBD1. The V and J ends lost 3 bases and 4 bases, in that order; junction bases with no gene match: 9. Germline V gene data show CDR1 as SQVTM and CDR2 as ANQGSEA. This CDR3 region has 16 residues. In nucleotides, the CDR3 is TGCAGCGTTGAGGGATTGGCGGGACAGGGGGCAGATACGCAGTATTTT. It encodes CSVEGLAGQGADTQYF.

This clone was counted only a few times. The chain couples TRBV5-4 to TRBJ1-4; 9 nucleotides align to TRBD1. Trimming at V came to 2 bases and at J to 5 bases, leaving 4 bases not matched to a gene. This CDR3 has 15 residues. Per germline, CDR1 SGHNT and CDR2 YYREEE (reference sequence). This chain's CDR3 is CASSLTGGDNEKLFF. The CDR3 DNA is TGTGCCAGCAGCTTAACAGGGGGCGACAATGAAAAACTGTTTTTT.

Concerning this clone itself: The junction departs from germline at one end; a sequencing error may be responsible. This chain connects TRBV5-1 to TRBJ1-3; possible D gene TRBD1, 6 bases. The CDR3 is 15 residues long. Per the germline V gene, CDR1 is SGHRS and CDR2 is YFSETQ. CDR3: CASSLEGDGVNTIYF. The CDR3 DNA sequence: TGCGCCAGCAGTTTGGAGGGGGACGGGGTAAACACCATATATTTT.

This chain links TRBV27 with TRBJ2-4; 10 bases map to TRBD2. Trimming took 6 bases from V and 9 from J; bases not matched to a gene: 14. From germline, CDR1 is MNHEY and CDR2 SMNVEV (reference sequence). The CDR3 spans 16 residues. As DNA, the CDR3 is TGTGCCAGCAGCCGTCATCAGTCTAGCGGGGGAAGCATTCAGTACTTC. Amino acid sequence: CASSRHQSSGGSIQYF.

The CDR3 here is CASSPKGQGYEQYF. The CDR3, as DNA: TGTGCCAGCAGCCCAAAGGGACAGGGCTACGAGCAGTACTTC. The V and J genes are TRBV7-9 and TRBJ2-7, with TRBD1 matching over 9 bases. CDR1 is SEHNR and CDR2 is FQNEAQ in the germline V gene (reference sequence). The CDR3 is made up of 14 amino acids. The V gene end was trimmed by 5 bases and the J gene end by 3 bases; junction bases not matched to a gene: 5.

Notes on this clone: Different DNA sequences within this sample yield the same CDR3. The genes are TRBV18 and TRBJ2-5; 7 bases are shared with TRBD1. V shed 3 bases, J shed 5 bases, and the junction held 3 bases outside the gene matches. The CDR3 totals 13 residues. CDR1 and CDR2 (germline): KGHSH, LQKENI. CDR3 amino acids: CASSPPGQETQYF. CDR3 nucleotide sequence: TGTGCCAGCTCACCTCCGGGACAGGAGACCCAGTACTTC.

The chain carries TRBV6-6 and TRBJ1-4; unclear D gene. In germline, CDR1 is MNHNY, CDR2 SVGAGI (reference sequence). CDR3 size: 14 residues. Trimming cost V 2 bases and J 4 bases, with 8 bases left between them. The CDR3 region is CASSYRVGNEKLFF. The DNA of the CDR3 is TGTGCCAGCAGTTACAGGGTCGGTAATGAAAAACTGTTTTTT.

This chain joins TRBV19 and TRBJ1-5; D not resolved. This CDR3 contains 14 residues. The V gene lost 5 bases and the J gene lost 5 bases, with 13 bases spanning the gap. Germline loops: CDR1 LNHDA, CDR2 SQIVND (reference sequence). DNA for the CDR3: TGTGCCAGTAGTTCGGACCTCGGACATCAGCCCCAGCATTTT. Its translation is CASSSDLGHQPQHF.

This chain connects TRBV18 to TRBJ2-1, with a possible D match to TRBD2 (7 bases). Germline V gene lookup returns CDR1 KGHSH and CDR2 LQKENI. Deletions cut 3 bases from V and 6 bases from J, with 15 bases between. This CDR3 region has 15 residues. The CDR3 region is CASSPRGGEANEQFF. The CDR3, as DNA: TGTGCCAGCTCACCCCGAGGGGGGGAAGCCAATGAGCAGTTCTTC.